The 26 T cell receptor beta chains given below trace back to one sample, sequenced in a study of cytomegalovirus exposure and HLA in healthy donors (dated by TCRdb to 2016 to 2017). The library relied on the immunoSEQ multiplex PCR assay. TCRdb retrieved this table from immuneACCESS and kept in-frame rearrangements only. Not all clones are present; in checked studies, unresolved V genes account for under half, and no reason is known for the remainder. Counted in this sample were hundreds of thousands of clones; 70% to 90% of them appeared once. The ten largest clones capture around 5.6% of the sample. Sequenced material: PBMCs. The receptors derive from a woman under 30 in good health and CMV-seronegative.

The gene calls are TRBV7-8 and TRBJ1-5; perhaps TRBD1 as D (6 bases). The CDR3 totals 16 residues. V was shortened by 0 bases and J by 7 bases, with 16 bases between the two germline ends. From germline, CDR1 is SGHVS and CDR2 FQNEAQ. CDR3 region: CASSLAYTGALQPQHF. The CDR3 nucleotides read TGTGCCAGCAGCTTAGCGTATACGGGGGCGTTACAGCCCCAGCATTTT.

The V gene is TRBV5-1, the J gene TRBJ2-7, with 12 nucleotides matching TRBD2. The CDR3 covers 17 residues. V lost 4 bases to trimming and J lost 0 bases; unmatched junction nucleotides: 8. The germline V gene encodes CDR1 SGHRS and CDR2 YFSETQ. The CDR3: CASSPTSGGPLSYEQYF. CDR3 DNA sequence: TGCGCCAGCAGCCCGACTAGCGGGGGCCCCCTCTCCTACGAGCAGTACTTC.

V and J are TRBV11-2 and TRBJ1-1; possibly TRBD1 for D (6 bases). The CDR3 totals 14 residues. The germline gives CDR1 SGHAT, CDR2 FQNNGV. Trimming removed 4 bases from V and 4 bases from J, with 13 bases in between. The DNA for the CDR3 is TGTGCCAGCAGCTACAGGGAGGCGGGCACTGAAGCTTTCTTT. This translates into CASSYREAGTEAFF.

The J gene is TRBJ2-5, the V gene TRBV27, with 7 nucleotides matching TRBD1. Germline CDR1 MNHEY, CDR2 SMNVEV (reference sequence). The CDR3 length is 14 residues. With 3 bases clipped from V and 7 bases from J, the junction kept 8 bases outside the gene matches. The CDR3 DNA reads TGTGCCAGCAGTTTGGGGACAGCCCTGGGGACCCAGTACTTC. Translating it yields CASSLGTALGTQYF.

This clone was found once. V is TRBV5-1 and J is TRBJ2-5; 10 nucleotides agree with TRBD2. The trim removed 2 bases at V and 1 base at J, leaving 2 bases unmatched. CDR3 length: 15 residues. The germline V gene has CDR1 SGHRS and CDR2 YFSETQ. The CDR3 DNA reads TGCGCCAGCAGCTTTAGCGGGAGGCCCCAAGAGACCCAGTACTTC. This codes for CASSFSGRPQETQYF.

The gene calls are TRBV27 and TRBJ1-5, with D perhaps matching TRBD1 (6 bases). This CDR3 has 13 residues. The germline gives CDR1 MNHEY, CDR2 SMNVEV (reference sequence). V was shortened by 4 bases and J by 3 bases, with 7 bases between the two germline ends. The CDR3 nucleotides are TGTGCCAGCAGTTCAGGGGACAATCAGCCCCAGCATTTT. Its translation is CASSSGDNQPQHF.

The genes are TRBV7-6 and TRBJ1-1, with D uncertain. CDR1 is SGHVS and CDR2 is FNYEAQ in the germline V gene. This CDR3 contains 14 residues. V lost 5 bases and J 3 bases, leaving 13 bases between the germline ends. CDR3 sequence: CASSLGVGYTEAFF. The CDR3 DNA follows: TGTGCCAGCAGCCTTGGGGTTGGGTACACTGAAGCTTTCTTT.

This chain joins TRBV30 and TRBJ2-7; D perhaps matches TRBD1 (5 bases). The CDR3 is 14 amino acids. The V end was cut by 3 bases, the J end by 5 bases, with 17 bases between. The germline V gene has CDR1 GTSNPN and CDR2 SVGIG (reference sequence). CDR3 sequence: CAWSPSPRRDEQYF. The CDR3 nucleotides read TGTGCCTGGAGCCCCTCGCCGCGCAGGGACGAGCAGTACTTC.

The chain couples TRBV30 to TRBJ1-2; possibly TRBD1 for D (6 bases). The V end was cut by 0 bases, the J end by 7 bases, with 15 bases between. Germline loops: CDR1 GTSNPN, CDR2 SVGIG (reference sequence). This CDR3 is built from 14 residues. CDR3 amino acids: CAWSVVGARGGYTF. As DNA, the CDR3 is TGTGCCTGGAGTGTAGTGGGGGCGCGTGGTGGCTACACCTTC.

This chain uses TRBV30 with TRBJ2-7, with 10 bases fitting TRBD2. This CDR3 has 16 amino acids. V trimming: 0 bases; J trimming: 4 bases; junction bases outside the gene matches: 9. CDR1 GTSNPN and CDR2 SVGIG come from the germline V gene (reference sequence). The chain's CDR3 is CAWSVHVAGGRYEQYF. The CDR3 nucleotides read TGTGCCTGGAGTGTACATGTAGCGGGAGGAAGGTACGAGCAGTACTTC.

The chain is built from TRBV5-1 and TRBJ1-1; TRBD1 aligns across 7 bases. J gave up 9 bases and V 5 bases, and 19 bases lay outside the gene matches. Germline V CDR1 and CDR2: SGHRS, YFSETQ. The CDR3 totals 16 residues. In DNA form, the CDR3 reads TGCGCCAGCAGGGGAGAGACAGGGTCCGATATGGGGAAAGCTTTCTTT. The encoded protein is CASRGETGSDMGKAFF.

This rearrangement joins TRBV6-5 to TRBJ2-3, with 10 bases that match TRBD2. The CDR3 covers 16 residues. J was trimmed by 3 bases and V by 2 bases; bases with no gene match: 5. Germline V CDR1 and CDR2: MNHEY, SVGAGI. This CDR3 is CASSYRAGGPTDTQYF. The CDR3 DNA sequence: TGTGCCAGCAGTTACCGAGCGGGGGGGCCTACAGATACGCAGTATTTT.

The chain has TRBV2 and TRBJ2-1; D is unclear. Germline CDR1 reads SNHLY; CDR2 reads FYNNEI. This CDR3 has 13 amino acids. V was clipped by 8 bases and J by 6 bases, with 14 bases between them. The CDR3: CASYGYERNEQFF. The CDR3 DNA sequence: TGTGCCAGCTATGGTTATGAACGCAATGAGCAGTTCTTC.

The CDR3 reads CASSPNSGHFNEQFF. CDR3 nucleotides: TGTGCCAGCAGTCCAAACTCGGGCCACTTCAATGAGCAGTTCTTC. V and J are TRBV27 and TRBJ2-1, with D uncertain. Germline V lookup: CDR1 MNHEY, CDR2 SMNVEV (reference sequence). Trimming removed 5 bases at V and 6 bases at J, with 17 bases between. This CDR3 is 15 amino acids long.

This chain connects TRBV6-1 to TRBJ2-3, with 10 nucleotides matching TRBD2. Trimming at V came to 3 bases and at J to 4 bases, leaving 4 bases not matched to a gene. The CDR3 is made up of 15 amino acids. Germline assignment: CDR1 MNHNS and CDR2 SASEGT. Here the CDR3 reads CASSEASGSPDTQYF. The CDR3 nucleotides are TGTGCCAGCAGTGAGGCTAGCGGGAGTCCAGATACGCAGTATTTT.

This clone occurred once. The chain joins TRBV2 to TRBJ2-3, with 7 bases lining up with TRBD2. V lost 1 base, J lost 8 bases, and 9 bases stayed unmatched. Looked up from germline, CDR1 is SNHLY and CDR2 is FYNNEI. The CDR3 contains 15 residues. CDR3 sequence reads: CASSEVASGEGTQYF. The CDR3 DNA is TGTGCCAGCAGTGAAGTAGCTAGCGGTGAGGGTACGCAGTATTTT.

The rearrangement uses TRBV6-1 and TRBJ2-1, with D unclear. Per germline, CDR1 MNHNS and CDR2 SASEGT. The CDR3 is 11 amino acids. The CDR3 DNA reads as TGTGCTACCAGTCAGCCCACATGGTGGTTCTTC. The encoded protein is CATSQPTWWFF.

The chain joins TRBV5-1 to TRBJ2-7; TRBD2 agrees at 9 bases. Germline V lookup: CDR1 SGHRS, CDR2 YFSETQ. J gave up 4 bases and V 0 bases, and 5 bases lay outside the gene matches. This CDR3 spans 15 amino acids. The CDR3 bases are TGCGCCAGCAGCTTGGCGGCGGGAGGGGTGTACGAGCAGTACTTC. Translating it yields CASSLAAGGVYEQYF.

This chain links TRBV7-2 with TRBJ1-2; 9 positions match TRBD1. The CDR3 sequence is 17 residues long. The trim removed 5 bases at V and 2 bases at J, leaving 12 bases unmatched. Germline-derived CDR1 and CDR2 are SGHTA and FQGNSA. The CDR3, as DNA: TGTGCCAGCAGCGTACTGCCGGGACAGGGCCTGAACTATGGCTACACCTTC. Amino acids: CASSVLPGQGLNYGYTF.

The CDR3 sequence: CASSPQNRGPAFF. CDR3 bases: TGTGCCAGCTCACCACAGAACAGGGGGCCAGCTTTCTTT. The chain recombines TRBV18 with TRBJ1-1, with 9 positions matching TRBD1. With V trimmed by 1 base and J by 10 bases, 4 bases remained unmatched. The germline V gene has CDR1 KGHSH and CDR2 LQKENI. This CDR3 comprises 13 residues.

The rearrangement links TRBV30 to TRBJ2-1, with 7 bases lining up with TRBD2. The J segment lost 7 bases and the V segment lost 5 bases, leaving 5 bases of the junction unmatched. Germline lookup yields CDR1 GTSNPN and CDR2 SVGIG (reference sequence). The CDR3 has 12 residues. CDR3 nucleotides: TGTGCCTGGGGACAAGCGGGGAATGAGCAGTTCTTC. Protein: CAWGQAGNEQFF.

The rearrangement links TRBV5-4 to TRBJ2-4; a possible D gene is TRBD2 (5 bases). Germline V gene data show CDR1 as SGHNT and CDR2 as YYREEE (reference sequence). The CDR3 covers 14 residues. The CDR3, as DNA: TGTGCAACTAGGACGGTTGAAGCCAAAAACATTCAGTACTTC. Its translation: CATRTVEAKNIQYF.

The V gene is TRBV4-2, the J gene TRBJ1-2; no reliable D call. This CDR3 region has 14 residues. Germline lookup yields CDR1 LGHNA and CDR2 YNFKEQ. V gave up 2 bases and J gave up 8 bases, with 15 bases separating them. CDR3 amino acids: CASSQNNSPEGYTF. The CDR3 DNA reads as TGTGCCAGCAGCCAAAACAACTCGCCGGAGGGCTACACCTTC.

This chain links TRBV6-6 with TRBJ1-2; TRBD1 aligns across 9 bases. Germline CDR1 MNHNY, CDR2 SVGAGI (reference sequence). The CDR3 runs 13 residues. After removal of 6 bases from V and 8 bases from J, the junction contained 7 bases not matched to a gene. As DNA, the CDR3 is TGTGCCAGCAGGGACAGGGGAGGAGAAGGCTACACCTTC. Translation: CASRDRGGEGYTF.

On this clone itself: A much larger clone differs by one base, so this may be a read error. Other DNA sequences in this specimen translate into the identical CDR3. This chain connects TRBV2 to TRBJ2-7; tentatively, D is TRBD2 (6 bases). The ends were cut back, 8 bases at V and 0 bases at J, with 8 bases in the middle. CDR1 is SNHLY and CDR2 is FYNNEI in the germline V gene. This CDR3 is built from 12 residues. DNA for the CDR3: TGTGCCAGCCGCGGGGACTCCTACGAGCAGTACTTC. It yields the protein CASRGDSYEQYF.

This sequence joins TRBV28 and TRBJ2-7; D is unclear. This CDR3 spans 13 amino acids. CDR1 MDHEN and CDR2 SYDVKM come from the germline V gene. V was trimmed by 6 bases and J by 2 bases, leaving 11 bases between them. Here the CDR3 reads CASSQKSPYEQYF. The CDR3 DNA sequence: TGTGCCAGCAGCCAAAAAAGTCCCTACGAGCAGTACTTC.